Listed below are T cell receptor beta chains from one sample, sequenced in a study of Tregs in tolerant kidney transplant recipients. Here immunoSEQ multiplex PCR was the method, and the copy in TCRdb shows in-frame clones only, minus some. The sample lists tens of thousands of clones; 91% were seen once. Source: CD4+ T cells from blood (PBMCs), taken 24 months after the transplant. The receptors come from a human patient who received a combined kidney and bone marrow transplant. The graft donor may have contributed some T cells. Each CDR3 is given with its conserved first and last residue. A D gene is named only where the DNA matches it firmly. Rows give clone size only sometimes, using once, few, many, or a class for an expanded clone.

j_call,clone_size,d_call,v_call,cdr3_nt,cdr3_aa
TRBJ2-1,.,TRBD2,TRBV29-1,TGCAGCGTTCAAACTTCGGGGACTAGTCGGCACAATGAGCAGTTCTTC,CSVQTSGTSRHNEQFF
TRBJ2-7,.,.,TRBV19,TGTGCCAGTAGTCCAACGGGTACTTACGAGCAGTACTTC,CASSPTGTYEQYF
TRBJ2-1,.,.,TRBV9,TGTGCCAGCAGCGTAGCTACTAGCTACAATGAGCAGTTCTTC,CASSVATSYNEQFF
TRBJ1-2,.,.,TRBV5-1,TGCGCCAGCAGCTTCCTCGGACAGAACTATGGCTACACCTTC,CASSFLGQNYGYTF
TRBJ1-2,.,TRBD1,TRBV30,TGTGCCTGGAGGACTACAGGGGCGAACTATGGCTACACCTTC,CAWRTTGANYGYTF
TRBJ1-3,few,.,TRBV10-3,TGTGCCATCAGTCCCCCATTTTCGGGCTCTGGAAACACCATATATTTT,CAISPPFSGSGNTIYF
TRBJ2-7,.,.,TRBV21-1,TGTGCCAGCAGCAAAACCCGGCGGAAGCCCTACGAGCAGTACTTC,CASSKTRRKPYEQYF
TRBJ2-3,.,.,TRBV7-9,TGTGCCAGCACCCAGGGTAGCGGTAATACGCAGTATTTT,CASTQGSGNTQYF
TRBJ1-1,.,.,TRBV18,TGTGCCAGCTCACCACGGAACAGAGAAGCTTTCTTT,CASSPRNREAFF
TRBJ1-4,.,.,TRBV4-3,TGCGCCAGCAGCCAAGATGGTCGCAGAACAACTAATGAAAAACTGTTTTTT,CASSQDGRRTTNEKLFF
TRBJ2-1,once,TRBD1,TRBV6-6,TGTGCCAGCAGTCTAAGGGACAGTTACAATGAGCAGTTCTTC,CASSLRDSYNEQFF
TRBJ1-1,.,.,TRBV19,TGTGCCAGTAGTTTTCCAGGGAACACTGAAGCTTTCTTT,CASSFPGNTEAFF
TRBJ1-2,.,.,TRBV5-5,TGTGCCAGCAGCGCGCGGGACCCGGTGGTCTATGGCTACACCTTC,CASSARDPVVYGYTF
TRBJ2-5,.,.,TRBV11-1,TGTGCCAGCAGCTTACGCGTATCATCCCAAGAGACCCAGTACTTC,CASSLRVSSQETQYF
TRBJ1-1,.,TRBD1,TRBV29-1,TGCAGCGTTGACACCCCGGGACAGGGAAACACTGAAGCTTTCTTT,CSVDTPGQGNTEAFF
TRBJ2-3,once,.,TRBV9,TGTGCCAGCAGCGTAGGGCTAGCGACTAGCACAGATACGCAGTATTTT,CASSVGLATSTDTQYF
TRBJ2-5,.,.,TRBV7-2,TGTGCCAGCAGCCCCACAGGTGGGGGGACGAAGACCCAGTACTTC,CASSPTGGGTKTQYF
TRBJ2-1,.,TRBD2,TRBV11-2,TGTGCCAGCAGCTACCCCGGACTAGCCCGACGCAATGAGCAGTTCTTC,CASSYPGLARRNEQFF
TRBJ2-1,.,TRBD2,TRBV18,TGTGCCAGCTCGAAAGATCTAGCGGGGGGTTTCAATGAGCAGTTCTTC,CASSKDLAGGFNEQFF
TRBJ1-1,.,TRBD1,TRBV5-1,TGCGCCAGCAGCTACAAAGACAGGGCGTCAGCTTTCTTT,CASSYKDRASAFF
TRBJ1-2,few,.,TRBV19,TGTGCCAGTACTCCTCGCGGGGGAGGCTATGGCTACACCTTC,CASTPRGGGYGYTF
TRBJ1-6,.,.,TRBV7-9,TGTGCCAGCAGCCCAGGGACTACAAATTCCCCCCTCCACTTT,CASSPGTTNSPLHF
TRBJ1-1,.,TRBD1,TRBV5-4,TGTGCCAGCACCCCACCGGGACAGGGGATTTACACTGAAGCTTTCTTT,CASTPPGQGIYTEAFF
TRBJ1-2,.,.,TRBV1,TGCACCAGCAATCCCAGGGATCTTGAGTATGGCTACACCTTC,CTSNPRDLEYGYTF
TRBJ1-6,.,.,TRBV5-1,TGCGCCAGCAGGGAGGGGGGGAGTAATTCACCCCTCCACTTT,CASREGGSNSPLHF
TRBJ1-5,.,.,TRBV5-6,TGTGCCAGCAGCTTGTGGGCCCAGGCCTTTGATCAGCCCCAGCATTTT,CASSLWAQAFDQPQHF
TRBJ1-1,.,.,TRBV28,TGTGCCAGCATTTCGACAGGCGGGACTGAAGCTTTCTTT,CASISTGGTEAFF
TRBJ2-7,once,TRBD2,TRBV5-4,TGTGCCAGCAGCTTGGGACTAGCGGGAGTCGCCGAGCAGTACTTC,CASSLGLAGVAEQYF
TRBJ1-1,few,.,TRBV30,TGTGCCTGGAGTGGGACCGCCAGGGCTGAAGCTTTCTTT,CAWSGTARAEAFF
TRBJ2-3,.,.,TRBV5-4,TGTGCCAGCCGATCAGGGGCTGGGGGTGGCACAGATACGCAGTATTTT,CASRSGAGGGTDTQYF
TRBJ2-7,.,.,TRBV11-2,TGTGCCAGCAGCTTATTGTTCGGGGGCTACGAGCAGTACTTC,CASSLLFGGYEQYF
TRBJ2-5,.,TRBD2,TRBV5-4,TGTGCCAGCAGCTCTACCAATTATCCGGGACTAGCGGGAAGGGAAGAGACCCAGTACTTC,CASSSTNYPGLAGREETQYF
TRBJ1-2,.,.,TRBV5-4,TGTGCCGGCAGCTTGGATGGAGGGGGGGGGTATGGCTACACCTTC,CAGSLDGGGGYGYTF
TRBJ2-7,.,TRBD2,TRBV5-1,TGCGCCAGCAGCTTGCGGGGTAGCGGGGGGGCCTACCCCTACGAGCAGTACTTC,CASSLRGSGGAYPYEQYF
TRBJ2-1,.,.,TRBV18,TGTGCCAGCACTTTGGCAGGTAGTGAGCAGTTCTTC,CASTLAGSEQFF
TRBJ2-7,.,.,TRBV18,TGTGCCAGCTCACCAGAGACAGACGAGCAGTACTTC,CASSPETDEQYF
TRBJ2-7,.,TRBD2,TRBV4-2,TGTGCCAGCAGCCCTTCCTTAGGACTAGCGGGAGAGGTCGAGCAGTACTTC,CASSPSLGLAGEVEQYF
TRBJ2-3,.,.,TRBV4-3,TGCGCCAGCAGCCAAGAAGGTGGACTCACAGATACGCAGTATTTT,CASSQEGGLTDTQYF
TRBJ1-1,once,.,TRBV7-8,TGTGCCAGCAGCTTAGCCGGGGTGGGGACTGAAGCTTTCTTT,CASSLAGVGTEAFF
TRBJ1-1,.,TRBD1,TRBV10-3,TGTGCCATCAGTGAGTCTCTACAGGGGGTAAACACTGAAGCTTTCTTT,CAISESLQGVNTEAFF
TRBJ2-2,.,TRBD2,TRBV5-1,TGCGCCAGCAGCTTGGCCGGGGGAGGGGACACCGGGGAGCTGTTTTTT,CASSLAGGGDTGELFF
TRBJ2-7,.,.,TRBV9,TGTGCCAGCAGCCCGTCCTCCTCCTACGAGCAGTACTTC,CASSPSSSYEQYF